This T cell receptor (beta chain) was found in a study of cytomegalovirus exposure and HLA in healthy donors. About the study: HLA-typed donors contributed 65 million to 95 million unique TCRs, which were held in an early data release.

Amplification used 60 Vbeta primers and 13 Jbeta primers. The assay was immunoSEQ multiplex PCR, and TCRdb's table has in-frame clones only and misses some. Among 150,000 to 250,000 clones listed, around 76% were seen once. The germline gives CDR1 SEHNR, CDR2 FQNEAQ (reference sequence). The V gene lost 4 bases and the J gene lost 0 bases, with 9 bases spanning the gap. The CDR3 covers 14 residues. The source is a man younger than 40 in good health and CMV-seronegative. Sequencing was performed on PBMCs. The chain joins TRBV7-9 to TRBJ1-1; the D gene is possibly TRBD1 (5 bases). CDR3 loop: CASSSGRVNTEAFF. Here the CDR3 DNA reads TGTGCCAGCAGCTCCGGCAGGGTGAACACTGAAGCTTTCTTT. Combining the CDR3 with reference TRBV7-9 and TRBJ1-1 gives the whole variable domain DTGVSQNPRHKITKRGQNVTFRCDPISEHNRLYWYRQTLGQGPEFLTYFQNEAQLEKSRLLSDRFSAERPKGSFSTLEIQRTEQGDSAMYLCASSSGRVNTEAFFGQGTRLTVV.